Listed here are 32 T cell receptor beta chains from one sample, sequenced in a study of shared clonotypes between healthy human individuals. CD45RO-negative, CCR7-positively selected cells formed the naive CD8 fraction, excluding terminally differentiated effector memory CD45RA+ cells. The protocol was immunoSEQ multiplex PCR, while the TCRdb copy is restricted to in-frame clones and leaves out a portion. The repertoire has roughly 2 million clones, about 95% of them found once; the top ten carry about 1.1%. The sequenced sample consisted of naive CD8+ T cells sorted from blood. Receptors originate from a man in his late teens or twenties in good health.

V is TRBV27 and J is TRBJ2-7, with D tentatively TRBD1 (5 bases). This CDR3 contains 14 residues. Between the trimmed V and J ends, which lost 8 bases and 0 bases, there was a span of 14 bases. Germline V gives CDR1 MNHEY, CDR2 SMNVEV (reference sequence). CDR3 in amino acids: CASQDSINSYEQYF. The CDR3 DNA sequence: TGTGCCAGCCAAGACAGCATAAACTCCTACGAGCAGTACTTC.

This clone was detected only once. The chain recombines TRBV4-2 with TRBJ2-1, with 7 bases matching TRBD2. The germline CDR1 and CDR2 sequences are LGHNA and YNFKEQ. The ends lost 0 bases at V and 9 bases at J; junction bases unmatched: 8. The CDR3 is 15 amino acids. DNA for the CDR3: TGTGCCAGCAGCCAAGAAGAGGGAGGGCCCCCTGAGCAGTTCTTC. It yields the protein CASSQEEGGPPEQFF.

This chain joins TRBV30 and TRBJ1-2; 10 bases are a match to TRBD1. Germline V gives CDR1 GTSNPN, CDR2 SVGIG (reference sequence). The CDR3 spans 14 residues. The junction had 7 bases not matched to a gene; V was cut back by 5 bases and J by 4 bases. The CDR3: CAWAGQGDLYGYTF. Here the CDR3 DNA reads TGTGCCTGGGCCGGACAGGGGGACCTCTATGGCTACACCTTC.

This clone appeared a single time. The chain employs TRBV7-9 and TRBJ2-2, with D possibly TRBD2 on 6 matching bases. Trimming pared 6 bases from V and 12 bases from J, leaving 14 bases between. This CDR3 has 12 amino acids. In germline, CDR1 is SEHNR, CDR2 FQNEAQ (reference sequence). As DNA, the CDR3 is TGTGCCAGCAGTCCGGACGGAGGGAAGCTGTTTTTT. The encoded protein is CASSPDGGKLFF.

CDR3 protein: CASSQVVTGSNSPLHF. The CDR3 region has the DNA TGCGCCAGCAGCCAAGTAGTGACAGGGAGTAATTCACCCCTCCACTTT. V usage is TRBV4-1 and J usage is TRBJ1-6; 7 bases match TRBD1. CDR3 size: 16 residues. With V trimmed by 1 base and J by 6 bases, 6 bases remained unmatched. Per the germline V gene, CDR1 is MGHRA and CDR2 is YSYEKL.

The genes are TRBV15 and TRBJ1-2; D call uncertain. V was shortened by 0 bases and J by 2 bases, with 13 bases between the two germline ends. CDR3 length: 16 residues. Per germline, CDR1 LNHNV and CDR2 YYDKDF (reference sequence). CDR3 protein: CATSRDIEGSNYGYTF. As DNA, the CDR3 is TGTGCCACCAGCAGAGATATTGAAGGGAGCAACTATGGCTACACCTTC. The whole variable domain, remainder taken from reference TRBV15 and TRBJ1-2, is DAMVIQNPRYQVTQFGKPVTLSCSQTLNHNVMYWYQQKSSQAPKLLFHYYDKDFNNEADTPDNFQSRRPNTSFCFLDIRSPGLGDTAMYLCATSRDIEGSNYGYTFGSGTRLTVV.

The CDR3 loop reads CASSLTGGKADTQYF. Here the CDR3 DNA reads TGTGCCAGCAGTTTAACAGGGGGCAAAGCAGATACGCAGTATTTT. The chain uses TRBV6-5 and TRBJ2-3; 9 bases agree with TRBD1. Per the germline V gene, CDR1 is MNHEY and CDR2 is SVGAGI. The J segment lost 4 bases and the V segment lost 4 bases, leaving 6 bases of the junction unmatched. The CDR3 contains 15 residues.

This chain connects TRBV6-1 to TRBJ2-7; D may be TRBD2 (5 bases). Trimming left V 2 bases short and J 0 bases short, with 11 bases between. This CDR3 has 15 residues. In germline, CDR1 is MNHNS, CDR2 SASEGT. This CDR3 is CASSELGVGSYEQYF. For the CDR3, the DNA is TGTGCCAGCAGTGAATTGGGAGTTGGCTCCTACGAGCAGTACTTC.

This sequence joins TRBV29-1 and TRBJ2-7, with 9 bases fitting TRBD1. Germline-derived CDR1 and CDR2 are SQVTM and ANQGSEA. The CDR3 is 12 residues long. Trimming took 7 bases from V and 4 from J; bases not matched to a gene: 5. CDR3 coding DNA: TGCAGCGCTCGGGACAGGGATTACGAGCAGTACTTC. Residues: CSARDRDYEQYF.

The gene calls are TRBV7-3 and TRBJ2-1, with TRBD2 matching 9 bases. The trim removed 5 bases at V and 11 bases at J, leaving 13 bases unmatched. Germline CDR1 is SGHTA and CDR2 is FQGTGA. The CDR3 is 15 residues long. The CDR3: CASSLGGSSGEQQFF. The CDR3 DNA reads TGTGCCAGCAGCCTGGGAGGATCTAGCGGGGAGCAGCAGTTCTTC.

V is TRBV30 and J is TRBJ1-3, with a weak D call TRBD1 (5 bases). The CDR3 sequence is 15 residues long. Germline V gene sequence: CDR1 GTSNPN, CDR2 SVGIG (reference sequence). Trimming cost V 3 bases and J 0 bases, with 12 bases left between them. Here the CDR3 reads CAWSGGTASGNTIYF. The CDR3 nucleotides read TGTGCCTGGAGCGGTGGGACGGCCTCTGGAAACACCATATATTTT.

The V call is TRBV4-1, the J call TRBJ2-5, with TRBD1 as a possible D gene (6 bases). V was pared by 3 bases and J by 2 bases, with 10 bases between. Germline values: CDR1 MGHRA, CDR2 YSYEKL. The CDR3 sequence is 14 residues long. The CDR3 bases are TGCGCCAGCAGCCACCCCAGGGGTCAAGAGACCCAGTACTTC. Translating it yields CASSHPRGQETQYF.

The chain links TRBV2 to TRBJ2-1; no clear D. V shed 6 bases and J shed 5 bases, with 17 bases lying between them. Germline V gene lookup returns CDR1 SNHLY and CDR2 FYNNEI. This CDR3 is built from 15 residues. The CDR3 region has the DNA TGTGCCAGCAGCGAGTATGGTAAACTTAACAATGAGCAGTTCTTC. This sequence encodes CASSEYGKLNNEQFF.

The chain couples TRBV6-5 to TRBJ2-1, with 11 bases lining up with TRBD2. Germline V gene lookup returns CDR1 MNHEY and CDR2 SVGAGI. The V segment lost 2 bases and the J segment 5 bases; nucleotides outside the gene matches: 2. This CDR3 is built from 15 residues. This chain's CDR3 is CASSYGSGGDNEQFF. CDR3 coding DNA: TGTGCCAGCAGTTACGGTAGCGGGGGGGACAATGAGCAGTTCTTC.

V gene TRBV7-8 combines with J gene TRBJ2-7; D possibly corresponds to TRBD2 (5 bases). The CDR3 has 14 amino acids. With 2 bases removed from V and 5 bases from J, the gap between germline ends came to 13 bases. Germline assignment: CDR1 SGHVS and CDR2 FQNEAQ. The CDR3 region is CASSLPEGLNEQYF. CDR3 nucleotides: TGTGCCAGCAGCTTACCCGAGGGTCTAAACGAGCAGTACTTC.

The rearrangement uses TRBV19 and TRBJ1-5; D is possibly TRBD1 (5 bases). The ends were cut back, 7 bases at V and 0 bases at J, with 13 bases in the middle. Germline V gene data show CDR1 as LNHDA and CDR2 as SQIVND (reference sequence). The CDR3 has 15 amino acids. The CDR3 DNA is TGTGCCAGTACCAACACAGGTGCTAGCAATCAGCCCCAGCATTTT. Translated: CASTNTGASNQPQHF. The variable domain in full, completed from reference TRBV19 and TRBJ1-5, reads DGGITQSPKYLFRKEGQNVTLSCEQNLNHDAMYWYRQDPGQGLRLIYYSQIVNDFQKGDIAEGYSVSREKKESFPLTVTSAQKNPTAFYLCASTNTGASNQPQHFGDGTRLSIL.

The V call is TRBV7-9, the J call TRBJ2-7; D is tentatively TRBD1 or TRBD2 (5 bases each). The germline V and J ends were trimmed by 4 bases and 5 bases, with 18 bases remaining between them. Germline CDR1 SEHNR, CDR2 FQNEAQ (reference sequence). This CDR3 has 15 residues. CDR3 coding DNA: TGTGCCAGCAGCTCGGGATTTGCGCTGACAGACGAGCAGTACTTC. Amino acids: CASSSGFALTDEQYF.

The genes are TRBV5-6 and TRBJ2-4; D is possibly TRBD2 (5 bases). Trimming removed 6 bases at V and 6 bases at J, with 13 bases between. The CDR3 is 13 residues long. Germline V gives CDR1 SGHDT, CDR2 YYEEEE. The CDR3 region is CASNIQGGNIQYF. CDR3 in DNA: TGTGCCAGCAACATTCAAGGAGGAAACATTCAGTACTTC.

V gene TRBV28 combines with J gene TRBJ2-2; D gene unclear. The CDR3 has 11 amino acids. Trimming removed 6 bases at V and 3 bases at J, with 2 bases between. Per germline, CDR1 MDHEN and CDR2 SYDVKM. Here the CDR3 reads CASRDTGELFF. The DNA of the CDR3 is TGTGCCAGCAGGGACACCGGGGAGCTGTTTTTT. Combining the CDR3 with reference TRBV28 and TRBJ2-2 gives the whole variable domain DVKVTQSSRYLVKRTGEKVFLECVQDMDHENMFWYRQDPGLGLRLIYFSYDVKMKEKGDIPEGYSVSREKKERFSLILESASTNQTSMYLCASRDTGELFFGEGSRLTVL.

V usage is TRBV29-1 and J usage is TRBJ2-4; TRBD1 aligns across 7 bases. Trimming took 3 bases from V and 7 from J; bases not matched to a gene: 3. This CDR3 spans 12 amino acids. Germline V lookup: CDR1 SQVTM, CDR2 ANQGSEA. The CDR3 DNA reads as TGCAGCGTTGAGCTACAGGGGAACATTCAGTACTTC. Translated: CSVELQGNIQYF.

The CDR3 bases are TGTGCCAGCAGTGTTTACAGGGGGTCCGTCTACGAGCAGTACTTC. Encoded protein: CASSVYRGSVYEQYF. The rearrangement links TRBV25-1 to TRBJ2-7, with 8 bases aligning to TRBD1. This CDR3 has 15 residues. Germline V gene data show CDR1 as MGHDK and CDR2 as SYGVNS. Germline trimming cut 4 bases from V and 3 bases from J; bases unmatched to any gene: 8.

The CDR3 protein is CASSSRIYSGNTIYF. The CDR3 coding sequence is TGTGCCAGCAGTTCAAGGATATACTCTGGAAACACCATATATTTT. V usage is TRBV6-5 and J usage is TRBJ1-3, with D unresolved. The length of the CDR3 is 15 residues. Germline-derived CDR1 and CDR2 are MNHEY and SVGAGI. V was trimmed by 4 bases and J by 0 bases, leaving 10 bases between them.

This rearrangement joins TRBV5-4 to TRBJ2-2; a weak D match, TRBD2 (6 bases). V was trimmed by 0 bases and J by 6 bases, leaving 12 bases between them. The length of the CDR3 is 15 residues. Germline-derived CDR1 and CDR2 are SGHNT and YYREEE (reference sequence). This CDR3 reads CASSLATSSAGELFF. The CDR3 nucleotides read TGTGCCAGCAGCTTGGCAACTAGCTCGGCCGGGGAGCTGTTTTTT.

The chain has TRBV25-1 and TRBJ1-2; TRBD1 matches at 7 bases. CDR1 and CDR2 (germline): MGHDK, SYGVNS. The CDR3 extends over 14 amino acids. The junction had 11 bases not matched to a gene; V was cut back by 9 bases and J by 4 bases. The CDR3 nucleotides read TGTGCCAGTAAGTGGACAGGTTACTTCTATGGCTACACCTTC. Translated, it gives CASKWTGYFYGYTF.

The chain couples TRBV20-1 to TRBJ2-1; D remains ambiguous. This CDR3 has 11 residues. Germline CDR1 DFQATT, CDR2 SNEGSKA (reference sequence). V lost 6 bases and J lost 8, with 11 bases in between. The CDR3 bases are TGCAGTGCCCAGCCCGTTGATGAGCAGTTCTTC. The encoded protein is CSAQPVDEQFF.

This clone was seen once. This specimen includes other DNA sequences encoding the same CDR3. The genes are TRBV9 and TRBJ2-1, with TRBD2 as a possible D gene (5 bases). The CDR3 loop spans 15 amino acids. Germline-derived CDR1 and CDR2 are SGDLS and YYNGEE. V lost 4 bases and J 0 bases, leaving 11 bases between the germline ends. The CDR3 region is CASSPEGSSYNEQFF. DNA of the CDR3: TGTGCCAGCAGCCCCGAGGGAAGCTCCTACAATGAGCAGTTCTTC.

V usage is TRBV12-5 and J usage is TRBJ2-1; 7 positions match TRBD1. J gave up 8 bases and V 4 bases, and 8 bases lay outside the gene matches. CDR1 is LGHNT and CDR2 is FRNRAP in the germline V gene. The CDR3 consists of 14 residues. CDR3 sequence reads: CASGSGQSGDEQFF. The CDR3 DNA reads TGTGCTAGTGGTTCGGGACAGTCCGGAGATGAGCAGTTCTTC.

In regard to this clone: Other DNA sequences in the sample encode the same CDR3. The chain's CDR3 is CASSLDSTYEQYF. The CDR3 DNA reads as TGTGCCAGCAGCTTGGACAGTACCTACGAGCAGTACTTC. The chain has TRBV11-2 and TRBJ2-7, with a weak D call TRBD1 (6 bases). Trimming stripped 3 bases from V and 2 bases from J, with 8 bases between. The CDR3 spans 13 residues. Germline V lookup: CDR1 SGHAT, CDR2 FQNNGV.

The chain joins TRBV27 to TRBJ1-2; the D gene is possibly TRBD1 (6 bases). Deletions cut 8 bases from V and 8 bases from J, with 30 bases between. This CDR3 contains 17 residues. Germline CDR1 and CDR2: MNHEY and SMNVEV (reference sequence). The CDR3 region has the DNA TGTGCCAGCTCAAAGACTCCCCAACAGGGCTTCATGGAAGGCTACACCTTC. Encoded protein: CASSKTPQQGFMEGYTF.

The chain uses TRBV10-2 and TRBJ1-2; D might be TRBD1 (5 bases). The CDR3 consists of 14 residues. Trimming took 1 base from V and 7 from J, leaving 13 bases between them. Germline-derived CDR1 and CDR2 are WSHSY and SAAADI. Here the CDR3 DNA reads TGCGCCAGCAGTGAGTTGGGGCAGGCGGCTGGCTACACCTTC. Its translation: CASSELGQAAGYTF.

This rearrangement joins TRBV25-1 to TRBJ2-5; maybe TRBD2 (6 bases). The germline V gene has CDR1 MGHDK and CDR2 SYGVNS. V lost 1 base, J lost 2 bases, and 14 bases lay in between. The CDR3 loop spans 16 amino acids. The CDR3 loop reads CASSEWSSAGQETQYF. In DNA form, the CDR3 reads TGTGCCAGCAGTGAATGGTCTAGCGCGGGGCAAGAGACCCAGTACTTC.

V is TRBV7-2 and J is TRBJ2-7; D possibly uses TRBD1 or TRBD2 (6 bases each). Germline-derived CDR1 and CDR2 are SGHTA and FQGNSA. The length of the CDR3 is 16 residues. V shed 1 base and J shed 3 bases, with 16 bases lying between them. The CDR3 reads CASSLVPRGEGYEQYF. In DNA, the CDR3 is TGTGCCAGCAGCTTAGTCCCTAGGGGGGAAGGCTACGAGCAGTACTTC.